The present entry profiles one T cell receptor (beta chain) with its context. Clones were sequenced by immunoSEQ multiplex PCR, and TCRdb holds only the in-frame ones, with some missing. The data contain approximately 120,000 clones, around 74% of them singletons. The data derive from a study of blood T cell repertoires in COVID-19. The wider study: PBMCs, B-cell-depleted T cells, or T cells provided the cDNA or gDNA that made up the material.

The material sequenced was peripheral blood. The sequence came from a man aged 60-69 years with acute or convalescent COVID-19.

CDR3 nucleotides: TGTGCCAGCAGCGTTAGCATCTACGCAGAGCAGTACTTC. This encodes CASSVSIYAEQYF. The V call is TRBV9, the J call TRBJ2-7; D is undetermined. The CDR3 has 13 residues. Looked up from germline, CDR1 is SGDLS and CDR2 is YYNGEE. Deletions cut 2 bases from V and 7 bases from J, with 13 bases between.